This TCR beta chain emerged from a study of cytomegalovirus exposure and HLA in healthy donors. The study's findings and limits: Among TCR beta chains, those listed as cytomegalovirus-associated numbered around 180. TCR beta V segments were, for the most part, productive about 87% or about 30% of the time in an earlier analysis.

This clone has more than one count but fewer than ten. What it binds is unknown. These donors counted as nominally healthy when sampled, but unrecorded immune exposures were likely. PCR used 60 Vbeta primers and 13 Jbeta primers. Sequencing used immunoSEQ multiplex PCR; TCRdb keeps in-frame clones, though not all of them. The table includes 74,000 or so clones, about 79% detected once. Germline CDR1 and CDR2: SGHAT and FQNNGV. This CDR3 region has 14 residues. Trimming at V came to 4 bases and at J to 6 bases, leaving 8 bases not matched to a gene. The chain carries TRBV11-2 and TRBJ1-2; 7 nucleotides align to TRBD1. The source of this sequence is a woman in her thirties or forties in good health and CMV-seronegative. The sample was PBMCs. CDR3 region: CASSSGTALHGYTF. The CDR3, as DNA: TGTGCCAGCAGCTCCGGGACAGCACTCCATGGCTACACCTTC.